Detailed here is one T cell receptor beta chain. Its specificity is unknown. The entry originates in a study of cytomegalovirus exposure and HLA in healthy donors. Whole-study context: The 120 or so validation repertoires and the roughly 680 first-cohort repertoires shared a platform, a later analysis reported. Study-wide findings and caveats: CMV antigen specificity was confirmed in vitro for three CMV-associated chains.

CDR1 and CDR2 from the germline V gene are MNHNS and SASEGT. V lost 11 bases to trimming and J lost 5 bases, with 8 bases between them. The CDR3 is made up of 10 amino acids. TCRdb keeps only in-frame clones here, not all; method: immunoSEQ multiplex PCR. The sample records about 280,000 clones, approximately 87% being singletons. The clonotype was recovered from a woman aged 18-35 years in good health and CMV-seronegative. What was sequenced was PBMCs. The chain joins TRBV6-1 to TRBJ2-3, with D possibly matching TRBD2 (6 bases). The CDR3 is CASRGDTQYF. For the CDR3, the DNA is TGTGCCTCGCGGGGAGATACGCAGTATTTT.